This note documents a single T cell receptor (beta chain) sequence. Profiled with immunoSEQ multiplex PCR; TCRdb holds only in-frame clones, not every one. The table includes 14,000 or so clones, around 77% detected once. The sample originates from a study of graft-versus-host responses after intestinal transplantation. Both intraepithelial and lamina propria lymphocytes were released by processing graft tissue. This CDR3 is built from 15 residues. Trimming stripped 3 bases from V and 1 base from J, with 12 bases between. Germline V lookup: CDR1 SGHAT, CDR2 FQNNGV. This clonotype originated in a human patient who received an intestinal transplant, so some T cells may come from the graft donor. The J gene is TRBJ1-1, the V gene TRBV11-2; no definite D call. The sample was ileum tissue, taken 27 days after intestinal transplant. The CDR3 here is CASSFFSSSNTEAFF. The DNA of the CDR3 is TGTGCCAGCAGCTTTTTTAGCTCTTCGAACACTGAAGCTTTCTTT. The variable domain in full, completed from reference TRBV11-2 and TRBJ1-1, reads EAGVAQSPRYKIIEKRQSVAFWCNPISGHATLYWYQQILGQGPKLLIQFQNNGVVDDSQLPKDRFSAERLKGVDSTLKIQPAKLEDSAVYLCASSFFSSSNTEAFFGQGTRLTVV.